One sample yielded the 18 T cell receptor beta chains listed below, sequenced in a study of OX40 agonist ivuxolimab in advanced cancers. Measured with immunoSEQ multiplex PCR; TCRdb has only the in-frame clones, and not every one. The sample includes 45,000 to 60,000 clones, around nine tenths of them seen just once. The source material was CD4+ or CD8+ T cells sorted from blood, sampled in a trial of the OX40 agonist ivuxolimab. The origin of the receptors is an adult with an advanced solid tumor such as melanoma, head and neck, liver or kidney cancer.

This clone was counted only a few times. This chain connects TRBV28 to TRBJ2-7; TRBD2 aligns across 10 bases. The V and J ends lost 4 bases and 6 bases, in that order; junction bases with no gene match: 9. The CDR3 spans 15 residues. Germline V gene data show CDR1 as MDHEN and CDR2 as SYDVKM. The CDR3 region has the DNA TGTGCCAGCAGTTCCTCTAGCGGGAGAACGTTCGAGCAGTACTTC. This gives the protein CASSSSSGRTFEQYF. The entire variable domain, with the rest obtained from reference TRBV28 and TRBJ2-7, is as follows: DVKVTQSSRYLVKRTGEKVFLECVQDMDHENMFWYRQDPGLGLRLIYFSYDVKMKEKGDIPEGYSVSREKKERFSLILESASTNQTSMYLCASSSSSGRTFEQYFGPGTRLTVT.

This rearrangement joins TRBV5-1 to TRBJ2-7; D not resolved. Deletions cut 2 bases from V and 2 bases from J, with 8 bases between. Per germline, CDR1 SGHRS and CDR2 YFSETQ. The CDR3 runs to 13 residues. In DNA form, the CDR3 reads TGCGCCAGCAGCTTAGATAGCCCCTACGAGCAGTACTTC. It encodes CASSLDSPYEQYF.

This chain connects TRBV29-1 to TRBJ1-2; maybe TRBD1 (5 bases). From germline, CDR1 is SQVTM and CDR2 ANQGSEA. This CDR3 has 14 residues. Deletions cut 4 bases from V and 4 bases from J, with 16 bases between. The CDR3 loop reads CSVGGRGGTYGYTF. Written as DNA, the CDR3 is TGCAGCGTTGGGGGTAGGGGAGGGACCTATGGCTACACCTTC. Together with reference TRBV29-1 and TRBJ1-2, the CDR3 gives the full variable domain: SAVISQKPSRDICQRGTSLTIQCQVDSQVTMMFWYRQQPGQSLTLIATANQGSEATYESGFVIDKFPISRPNLTFSTLTVSNMSPEDSSIYLCSVGGRGGTYGYTFGSGTRLTVV.

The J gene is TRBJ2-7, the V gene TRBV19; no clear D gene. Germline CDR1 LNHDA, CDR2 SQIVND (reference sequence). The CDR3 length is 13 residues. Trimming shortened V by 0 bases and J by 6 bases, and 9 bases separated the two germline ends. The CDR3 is CASSIDRHSEQYF. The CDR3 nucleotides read TGTGCCAGTAGTATAGACAGGCACAGCGAGCAGTACTTC.

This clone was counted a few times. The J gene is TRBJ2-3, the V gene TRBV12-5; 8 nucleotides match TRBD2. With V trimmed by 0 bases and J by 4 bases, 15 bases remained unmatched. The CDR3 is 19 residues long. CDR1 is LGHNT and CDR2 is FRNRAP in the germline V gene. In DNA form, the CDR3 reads TGTGCTAGTGGTTTGGTACGGGGGGGAGCGGGAGAGCGAGCAGATACGCAGTATTTT. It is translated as CASGLVRGGAGERADTQYF.

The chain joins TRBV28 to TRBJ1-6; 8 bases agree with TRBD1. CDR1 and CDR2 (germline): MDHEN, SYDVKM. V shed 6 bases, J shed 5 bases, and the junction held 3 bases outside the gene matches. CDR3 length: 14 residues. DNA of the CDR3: TGTGCCAGCAGGCCGGACAGGGATAATTCACCCCTCCACTTT. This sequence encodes CASRPDRDNSPLHF.

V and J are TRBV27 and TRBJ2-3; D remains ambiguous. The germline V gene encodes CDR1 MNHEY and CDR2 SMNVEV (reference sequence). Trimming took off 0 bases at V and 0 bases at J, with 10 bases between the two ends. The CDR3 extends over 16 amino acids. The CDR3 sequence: CASSLSERFSTDTQYF. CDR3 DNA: TGTGCCAGCAGTTTATCGGAAAGGTTTAGCACAGATACGCAGTATTTT.

CDR3 in amino acids: CASRALAGAETQYF. As DNA, the CDR3 is TGTGCCAGCAGGGCGCTAGCGGGAGCAGAGACCCAGTACTTC. The chain employs TRBV6-6 and TRBJ2-5; 10 bases line up with TRBD2. The CDR3 contains 14 residues. Trimming removed 6 bases from V and 4 bases from J; junction bases left unmatched: 5. The V gene's germline CDR1 is MNHNY and CDR2 SVGAGI (reference sequence).

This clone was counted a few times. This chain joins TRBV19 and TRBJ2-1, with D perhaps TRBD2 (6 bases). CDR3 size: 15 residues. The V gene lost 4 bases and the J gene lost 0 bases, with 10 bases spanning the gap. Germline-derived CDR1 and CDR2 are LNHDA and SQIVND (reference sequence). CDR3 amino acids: CASSSLAHSYNEQFF. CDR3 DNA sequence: TGTGCCAGTAGTAGTCTAGCGCACTCCTACAATGAGCAGTTCTTC.

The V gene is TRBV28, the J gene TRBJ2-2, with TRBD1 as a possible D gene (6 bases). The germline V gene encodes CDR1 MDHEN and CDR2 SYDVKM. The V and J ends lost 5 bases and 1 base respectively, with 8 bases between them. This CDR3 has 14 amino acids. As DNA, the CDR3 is TGTGCCAGCAGTGGGGGACAGAACACCGGGGAGCTGTTTTTT. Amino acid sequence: CASSGGQNTGELFF.

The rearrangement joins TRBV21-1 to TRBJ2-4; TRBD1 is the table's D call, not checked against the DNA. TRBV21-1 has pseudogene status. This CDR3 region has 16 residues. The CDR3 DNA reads TGTGCCAGCACCCCGGGACAGGGGCTAGCCAAAAACATTCAGTACTTC. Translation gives CASTPGQGLAKNIQYF.

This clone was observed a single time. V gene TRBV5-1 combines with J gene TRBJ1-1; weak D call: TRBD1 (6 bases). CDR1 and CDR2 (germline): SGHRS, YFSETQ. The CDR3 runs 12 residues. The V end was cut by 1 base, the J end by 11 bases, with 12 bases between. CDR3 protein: CASSLPGVRAFF. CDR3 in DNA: TGCGCCAGCAGCTTGCCAGGGGTAAGGGCTTTCTTT.

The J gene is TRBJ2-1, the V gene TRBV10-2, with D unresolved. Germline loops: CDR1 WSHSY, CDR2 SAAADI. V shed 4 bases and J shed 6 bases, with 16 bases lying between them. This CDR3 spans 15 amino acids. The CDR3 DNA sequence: TGCGCCAGCAGTGTTATGGCCGGCCGACTCAATGAGCAGTTCTTC. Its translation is CASSVMAGRLNEQFF.

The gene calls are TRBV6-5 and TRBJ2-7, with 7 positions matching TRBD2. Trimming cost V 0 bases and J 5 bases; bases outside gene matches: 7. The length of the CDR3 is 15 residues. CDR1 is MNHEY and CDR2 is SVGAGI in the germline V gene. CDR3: CASSYSSSGKNEQYF. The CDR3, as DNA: TGTGCCAGCAGTTACTCGAGCAGCGGGAAGAACGAGCAGTACTTC.

The DNA of the CDR3 is TGTGCCAGCAGCCAGCGGACAGGGGGATCCTACGAGCAGTACTTC. Translation: CASSQRTGGSYEQYF. The genes are TRBV5-4 and TRBJ2-7, with 10 bases matching TRBD1. The CDR3 sequence is 15 residues long. The J segment lost 1 base and the V segment lost 4 bases, leaving 5 bases of the junction unmatched. Germline V lookup: CDR1 SGHNT, CDR2 YYREEE (reference sequence).

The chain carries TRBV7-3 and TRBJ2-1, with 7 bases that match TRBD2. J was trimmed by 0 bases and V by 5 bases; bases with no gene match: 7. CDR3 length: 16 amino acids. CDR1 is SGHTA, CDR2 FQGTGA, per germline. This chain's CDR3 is CASSPTSRSSYNEQFF. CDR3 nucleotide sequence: TGTGCCAGCAGCCCGACTAGCCGGAGCTCCTACAATGAGCAGTTCTTC.

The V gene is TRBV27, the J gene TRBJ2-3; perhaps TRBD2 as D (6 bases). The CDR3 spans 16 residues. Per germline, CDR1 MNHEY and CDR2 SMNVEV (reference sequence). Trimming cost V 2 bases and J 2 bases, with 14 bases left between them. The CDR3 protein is CASSLPLAAITDTQYF. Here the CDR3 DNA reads TGTGCCAGCAGTTTACCCTTAGCGGCTATCACAGATACGCAGTATTTT.

CDR3 in amino acids: CASSPSGNFNQPQHF. In DNA, the CDR3 is TGTGCCAGTAGTCCGTCAGGTAATTTCAATCAGCCCCAGCATTTT. The V gene is TRBV19, the J gene TRBJ1-5; D unresolved. Per germline, CDR1 LNHDA and CDR2 SQIVND (reference sequence). V gave up 5 bases and J gave up 3 bases, with 14 bases separating them. This CDR3 contains 15 residues. The full variable domain, its missing parts supplied by reference TRBV19 and TRBJ1-5, is DGGITQSPKYLFRKEGQNVTLSCEQNLNHDAMYWYRQDPGQGLRLIYYSQIVNDFQKGDIAEGYSVSREKKESFPLTVTSAQKNPTAFYLCASSPSGNFNQPQHFGDGTRLSIL.